This TCR beta chain derives from a study of cytomegalovirus exposure and HLA in healthy donors (dated by TCRdb to 2016 to 2017). For the wider study: An earlier analysis of a few hundred of the donors reported 276 Gb of sequence data and around 110 million unique TCR beta sequences obtained from around 190 million T cells. Roughly 320 gigabases of sequencing data and tens of millions of unique TCR sequences made up an early release that covered some 640 HLA-typed donors. The genetic ancestry cluster associated with self-reported Caucasian donors included about 84% of the roughly 360 genotyped donors. The study was designed to test whether signatures of past pathogen exposure could be identified by cataloging public T cell receptors. The study used immunosequencing to profile the T cell repertoires of 666 subjects and linked those repertoires to cytomegalovirus serostatus. Along with the approximately 600-subject first cohort, a separate validation cohort of over a hundred different subjects was used. To predict cytomegalovirus infection status, the study combined high-throughput TCR immunosequencing, statistical association of individual TCRs with disease status, and machine learning. A later analysis re-examined previously published TCR beta repertoires from just over 650 donors and added high-resolution HLA genotyping to investigate patterns of TCR occurrence. In the later analysis, no new phenotypic data were used to find candidate immune exposures; instead, reliance was placed on TCR beta sequences and their occurrence across donors. To decide whether each TCR beta V gene segment behaved as functional or pseudogenic, an earlier analysis of fewer than 750 of the donors relied on high-throughput TCR beta sequencing. Alongside the repertoire data, information on donor age, sex, ethnicity and CMV serostatus was compiled. Genome-wide SNP genotypes for about 60% of the roughly 700 donors were used in a later genetic analysis, which treated that subset as a discovery cohort. Every discovery cohort repertoire had been produced on one sequencing platform. HLA typing included class I and class II loci at four-digit resolution. The number of donors typed differed by locus, with roughly 629-640 for A, B, C, DRB1 and DQB1, around 520 for DQA1, nearly 610 for DPA1, and approximately 470 for DPB1. Because of strong linkage in the cohort, five DR-DQ haplotypes were treated as single units for association and clustering. Among some 400 genotyped donors of the cohort, an average of around 250,000 unique TCR beta nucleotide sequences was sequenced per donor, of which 15% to 20% were non-productive.

In total, 630 or so healthy bone marrow donors made up the cohort. All cohort members were sampled while nominally healthy, although unrecorded immune exposures were likely present. The donor tested CMV seronegative and was one of the 352 seronegative cohort members. Each donor provided a peripheral blood sample, and peripheral blood mononuclear cells were used for TCR beta sequencing. Genomic DNA was extracted from the blood cell samples with the Qiagen DNeasy Blood Extraction Kit. General conclusions and limits of the study: In an earlier analysis of some 500 of the donors, most TCR beta V segments were observed in productive rearrangements about 87% or about 30% of the time, broadly matching IMGT annotations. A further reported finding was that TCR beta sequences accurately predicted the HLA-A and HLA-B alleles for most subjects in the first cohort. A later analysis found that HLA-associated TCR beta chains were more clonally expanded and had lower generation probabilities than equally common non-associated chains. The earlier analysis of nearly 600 of the donors excluded approximately 17 rarely observed V segments, including chromosome 9 orphons, because counts were too low. The classifier was reported to diagnose cytomegalovirus status with high specificity and sensitivity in both the original cohort and the validation cohort. This cohort had only TCR beta chains sequenced, and the lack of alpha or paired-chain data limited which features could be detected. For the cohort, immune exposure information was limited to CMV serostatus. In a later genetic analysis, fewer N-insertions in productive TCRs were reported among donors in an Asian-associated ancestry cluster than the roughly 700-donor mean. Sequencing depth was assumed to be roughly uniform across donors in the presence/absence analyses, though that assumption may not hold. At a false discovery rate of 0.05, a later analysis linked some 17,000 TCR beta sequences to specific HLA alleles. V-gene and J-gene trimming of TCR beta chains was associated with a missense DCLRE1C variant in a later genetic analysis, and the association was replicated in an independent cohort. According to a later analysis, TCR association rates differed among HLA loci, with DRB1 alleles showing the most associated TCRs and HLA-C alleles showing the fewest. The sequencing pipeline was judged likely to have produced a cluster of highly shared sequence variants as a technical artifact. In the study, approximately 160 TCR beta chains were listed as associated with cytomegalovirus. Some IMGT-functional V segments, including TRBV6-2 and TRBV6-3, could not be told apart with the 87-base-pair reads, so those segments were excluded. A later analysis reported that several top co-occurrence clusters appeared linked to parvovirus B19, influenza, CMV and Epstein-Barr virus. Strong co-occurrence of HLA alleles, especially DR and DQ, made assigning TCR associations to individual alleles difficult. Because HLA typing was missing for some donors at each locus, association tests included only the typed subset. In vitro tests confirmed that a few of the cytomegalovirus-associated TCR beta chains recognize cytomegalovirus antigens. Correlated functional status among segregating V segments might be attributable to linkage disequilibrium, but an unknown experimental factor could not be ruled out. It was suggested by the authors that the approach could potentially be generalized to other disease states and immunological phenotypes. In a later analysis, most CMV-associated TCR beta chains were found to appear HLA-restricted, with HLA associations seemingly driven largely by CMV exposure. Most TCR sequences were observed very rarely across donors, whereas some public TCRs were present in many individuals.

Receptor libraries were prepared by the immunoSEQ multiplex PCR assay. For the multiplex PCR, a mixture combining 60 forward primers for TCR Vbeta segments and 13 reverse primers for TCR Jbeta segments was used. Amplification of the CDR3 region of rearranged TCR beta genes was performed with a multiplex PCR assay on genomic DNA. Amplified TCR beta libraries were sequenced as 87-base-pair reads on the Illumina HiSeq System. Concerning the study's data processing: In a later analysis, 70 million to 95 million unique TCR beta chains were counted across the roughly 670 repertoires, and roughly 11 million of these chains were shared by at least two donors. Raw reads were error-corrected and collapsed into unique sequences with a nearest-neighbor algorithm that merged closely related sequences to remove PCR and sequencing errors. To assign V, D and J gene segments, CDR3 sequences were aligned to IMGT reference sequences. For a sequence to be retained, a match of at least six nucleotides to both a V gene segment and a J gene segment was required. Rearrangements were classified as productive when the CDR3 lacked stop codons and remained in frame with V and J, and all other rearrangements were classified as non-productive. CDR3 was defined by IMGT convention, running from the second conserved V-encoded cysteine to the conserved J-encoded phenylalanine. Sequences without an unambiguous match to a single V gene segment were excluded from the earlier analysis of several hundred of the donors. In an earlier analysis of 500 to 750 of the donors, V segments were called functional above 56.7% productive rearrangements and were called segregating when the between-donor standard deviation exceeded 5%. A statistical classification framework was developed to diagnose cytomegalovirus status using the catalog of TCR beta chain sequences. V and J gene assignment, in a later analysis, came from comparing TCR nucleotide sequences with IMGT/GENE-DB human TR gene sequences. Using the TCRdist pipeline, a later analysis assigned CDR3 sequences along with most-parsimonious VDJ recombination scenarios. In a later analysis, each TCR beta chain was defined by its CDR3 amino acid sequence together with its V-gene family, and reads lacking a unique V-gene family were excluded. As a way to deal with suspected cross-contamination and a sequencing artifact, a later analysis dropped under 600 nucleotide sequences that were highly shared and had low generation probability. In a later analysis, a clonal expansion index for each public chain was calculated from normalized within-repertoire ranks of inferred template counts. Generation probabilities in a later analysis came from a VDJ recombination model fitted to out-of-frame rearrangements, and those results were checked against IGoR. Hypergeometric tests were used in a later analysis to score TCR-TCR, TCR-HLA and TCR-CMV co-occurrence, with a repertoire-size bias correction applied to the TCR pairs. False discovery rates were estimated in a later analysis by permuting HLA or CMV assignments 20 times. In a later analysis, co-occurring TCRs were grouped using DBSCAN, and TCRdist sequence similarity was added for clustering within HLA-allele-positive subsets. Co-occurrence clustering excluded repertoires with fewer than 30,000 or more than 120,000 public chains, plus five with anomalous nucleotide sharing. TCRdb holds this immuneACCESS table with in-frame rearrangements only. Some clones are missing; in checked studies, unresolved V genes explain under half, and the rest has no known cause. V and J calls and clone size are given by that table; D and trimming were obtained from the DNA. The sample has 90,000 to 110,000 clones on record, roughly 15% of them singletons. Over 0.8% of the sample is taken by the ten largest.

This clone was seen more than once but under ten times. Its antigen is unknown. Base-call qualities are not available, and no considerably larger clone is one nucleotide away. The V and J ends are trimmed by 1 base and 0 bases, leaving 6 bases between them. Including the terminal cysteine and phenylalanine, the CDR3 comprises 14 residues. The read is trimmed to its CDR3 DNA, 42 bases read in frame from base 1. CDR1 and CDR2 were assigned from the germline V gene as LGHNA and YSLEER. The sequence is built from TRBV4-3 and TRBJ1-1, with a weak D call of TRBD1 (6 bases match). The sequence was obtained from a female donor in good health and CMV-seronegative. The sequenced sample consisted of PBMCs. CDR3 sequence: CASSQGTVNTEAFF. The sequenced DNA is TGCGCCAGCAGCCAAGGGACAGTGAACACTGAAGCTTTCTTT.